The 16 T cell receptor beta chains reported below all come from one sample, sequenced in a study of T cell clonality in common variable immunodeficiency. Assay used: immunoSEQ multiplex PCR; TCRdb lists only in-frame clones, some missing. This sample has around 60,000 clones and no singletons, with 1.5% to 2% in the ten largest. The material sequenced was peripheral blood mononuclear cells. The receptors were gathered from a person aged 18 to 70 in good health.

Comments on this clone: The DNA ends 3 residues before the CDR3 does, and the rest of the CDR3 is filled in from the germline J gene. The V gene is TRBV25-1, the J gene TRBJ1-1; D gene unclear. In germline, CDR1 is MGHDK, CDR2 SYGVNS. Trimming shortened V by 4 bases and J by 5 bases, and 11 bases separated the two germline ends. There are 13 residues in the CDR3. Here the CDR3 reads CASSALAGTEAFF. The DNA read from the CDR3 is TGTGCCAGCAGTGCTCTTGCGGGGACTGAA.

Remarks on this clone: Read coverage stops 3 residues before the CDR3 terminus; the germline J gene supplies the remainder. This chain links TRBV5-1 with TRBJ2-3; the match to TRBD2 covers 9 bases. The CDR3 totals 15 residues. V trimming: 4 bases; J trimming: 6 bases; junction bases outside the gene matches: 9. Germline CDR1 reads SGHRS; CDR2 reads YFSETQ. Here the CDR3 reads CASSRAGGPGDTQYF. The covered CDR3 bases are TGCGCCAGCAGCCGTGCGGGGGGGCCTGGTGATACG. The whole variable domain, remainder taken from reference TRBV5-1 and TRBJ2-3, is KAGVTQTPRYLIKTRGQQVTLSCSPISGHRSVSWYQQTPGQGLQFLFEYFSETQRNKGNFPGRFSGRQFSNSRSEMNVSTLELGDSALYLCASSRAGGPGDTQYFGPGTRLTVL.

At least ten counts were recorded for this clone. The sequenced fragment ends 3 residues before the CDR3 boundary, so the rest is inferred from the germline J gene. J is TRBJ1-2 and V is TRBV5-1; D is undetermined. From germline, CDR1 is SGHRS and CDR2 YFSETQ. The CDR3 length is 12 residues. The V end was cut by 0 bases, the J end by 4 bases, with 4 bases between. The CDR3 spells CASSLGLYGYTF. CDR3 DNA (partial): TGCGCCAGCAGCTTGGGTCTCTATGGC.

This clone has a count of ten or more. Sequencing ends 3 residues short of the CDR3 end; the germline J gene provides the rest. The chain links TRBV30 to TRBJ2-3, with 7 nucleotides matching TRBD1. The germline V gene encodes CDR1 GTSNPN and CDR2 SVGIG (reference sequence). The ends lost 5 bases at V and 4 bases at J; junction bases unmatched: 3. The CDR3 is 12 residues long. The part of the CDR3 DNA that was read is TGTGCCTGGCGACAGGGTGCAGATACG. The encoded protein is CAWRQGADT. Given in full, the CDR3 is CAWRQGADTQYF.

The table lists this clone with many counts. The read stops 3 residues short of the end of the CDR3; the missing end is completed from the germline J gene. The chain uses TRBV7-3 and TRBJ1-6; TRBD1 aligns across 9 bases. Trimming took 1 base from V and 10 from J; bases not matched to a gene: 5. The CDR3 spans 15 residues. CDR1 is SGHTA, CDR2 FQGTGA, per germline. Incomplete CDR3 DNA: TGTGCCAGCAGCTTAAGAGGACAGGGGAGGTCACCC. As protein: CASSLRGQGRSP. The whole CDR3 sequence is CASSLRGQGRSPLHF.

This clone appeared many times. The read is 3 residues too short to cover the CDR3 end, so that end is filled in from the germline J gene. The rearrangement uses TRBV2 and TRBJ2-1; TRBD1 matches at 8 bases. Looked up from germline, CDR1 is SNHLY and CDR2 is FYNNEI. Germline trimming cut 4 bases from V and 7 bases from J; bases unmatched to any gene: 6. The CDR3 is 14 amino acids. This chain's CDR3 is CASSVARGLNEQFF. CDR3 DNA, as far as it was read: TGTGCCAGCAGTGTCGCCAGGGGGCTAAATGAG.

This clone was recorded many times. The read stops 3 residues short of the end of the CDR3; the missing end is completed from the germline J gene. The rearrangement uses TRBV6-2 or TRBV6-3 and TRBJ2-2; 10 bases line up with TRBD2. Germline values: CDR1 MNHEY, CDR2 SVGEGT. The CDR3 runs 16 residues. J was trimmed by 4 bases and V by 2 bases; bases with no gene match: 4. The CDR3 bases that were read are TGTGCCAGCAGTTACCAGCGGGAGGGCCCCACCGGGGAG. Its translation is CASSYQREGPTGE. The full CDR3 reads CASSYQREGPTGELFF.

The sequenced part of the CDR3 DNA is TGCAGTGCTAGAGAGGGGGCAGGGTGGCTCTCACGAAAGAACACTGAA. Its translation: CSAREGAGWLSRKNTE. The whole CDR3 sequence is CSAREGAGWLSRKNTEAFF. This chain uses TRBV20-1 with TRBJ1-1; D may be TRBD1 (6 bases). The read ends 3 residues before the CDR3 terminus; that terminus is restored from the germline J gene. There are 19 residues in the CDR3. The V and J ends lost 0 bases and 1 base respectively, with 24 bases between them. Germline V gene data show CDR1 as DFQATT and CDR2 as SNEGSKA (reference sequence).

In its sample, this clone was seen many times. From the germline J gene comes the end of the CDR3, since the read stops 3 residues before it. This chain connects TRBV14 to TRBJ1-2; a weak D match, TRBD1 (5 bases). Germline V gene data show CDR1 as SGHDN and CDR2 as FVKESK. The CDR3 length is 12 residues. V was trimmed by 6 bases and J by 6 bases, leaving 11 bases between them. CDR3 bases read: TGTGCCAGCAGTCAGGGTATAGATGGC. Amino acids: CASSQGIDG. The complete CDR3 protein is CASSQGIDGYTF.

This clone was seen ten or more times. Read data end 3 residues before the CDR3 end; the end is taken from the germline J gene. The rearrangement links TRBV11-2 to TRBJ2-7; 7 bases align to TRBD1. Trimming removed 2 bases from V and 4 bases from J; junction bases left unmatched: 5. The CDR3 has 14 amino acids. Germline lookup yields CDR1 SGHAT and CDR2 FQNNGV. The part of the CDR3 DNA that was read is TGTGCCAGCAGCTTATCCCGACAGGGATACGAG. It specifies CASSLSRQGYE. The whole CDR3 is CASSLSRQGYEQYF.

This clone was recorded at least ten times. The read terminates 3 residues before the CDR3 end, so the remaining end is supplied by the germline J gene. The rearrangement links TRBV5-4 to TRBJ2-2; D is perhaps TRBD1 (6 bases). The CDR3 runs to 16 residues. In germline, CDR1 is SGHNT, CDR2 YYREEE (reference sequence). V was pared by 3 bases and J by 6 bases, with 18 bases between. The CDR3 here is CASSSKQGNRAGELFF. The sequenced part of the CDR3 DNA is TGTGCCAGCAGCTCCAAACAGGGAAATCGCGCCGGGGAG.

This clone was detected many times. The read ends 3 residues shy of where the CDR3 ends; the end is completed using the germline J gene. J is TRBJ1-6 and V is TRBV7-6; maybe TRBD1 (5 bases). V shed 5 bases and J shed 0 bases, with 8 bases lying between them. This CDR3 comprises 15 residues. CDR1 and CDR2 from the germline V gene are SGHVS and FNYEAQ. The CDR3 is CASSVGGSYNSPLHF. The DNA read from the CDR3 is TGTGCCAGCAGCGTGGGGGGCTCCTATAATTCACCC.

This clone was found many times. Coverage ceases 3 residues before the CDR3 finishes, and the germline J gene fills in the end. V gene TRBV7-9 combines with J gene TRBJ2-1; TRBD2 might be the D (6 bases). V was cut by 4 bases and J by 8 bases, with 18 bases left in between. CDR1 SEHNR and CDR2 FQNEAQ come from the germline V gene (reference sequence). This CDR3 region has 15 residues. Incomplete CDR3 DNA: TGTGCCAGCAGCTCCGGGACTGGGCGTGGGGATGAG. This gives the protein CASSSGTGRGDE. In full, the CDR3 is CASSSGTGRGDEQFF.

This clone was seen ten or more times. The missing CDR3 end, 3 residues past where the read stops, is filled in from the germline J gene. The rearrangement joins TRBV11-2 to TRBJ2-7; D gene ambiguous. The CDR3 spans 12 residues. V gave up 5 bases and J gave up 5 bases, with 10 bases separating them. Germline V lookup: CDR1 SGHAT, CDR2 FQNNGV. This CDR3 reads CASSPRYHEQYF. Partial CDR3 DNA: TGTGCCAGCAGCCCTAGATACCACGAG.

With respect to this clone: The sequence runs out 3 residues before the end of the CDR3; the remainder is reconstructed from the germline J gene. The rearrangement uses TRBV11-2 and TRBJ1-4, with 10 bases fitting TRBD1. Germline CDR1 and CDR2: SGHAT and FQNNGV. This CDR3 is 15 amino acids long. V lost 4 bases and J lost 7; bases outside the gene matches: 6. The CDR3 region is CASSSSDRGREKLFF. The DNA read from the CDR3 is TGTGCCAGCAGCTCCTCCGACAGGGGGCGTGAAAAA.

As for this clone: The read halts 3 residues ahead of the CDR3 end, with the missing end drawn from the germline J gene. The chain links TRBV7-4 to TRBJ2-1; the D gene is possibly TRBD1 (6 bases). From germline, CDR1 is SGHVT and CDR2 SQSDAQ. The CDR3 length is 14 residues. V lost 5 bases, J lost 6 bases, and 14 bases lay in between. The CDR3 bases that were read are TGTGCCAGCAGCATATGGGGGCAGAGCAATGAG. Encoded protein: CASSIWGQSNE. The whole CDR3 protein reads CASSIWGQSNEQFF.